The following is a T cell receptor (beta chain) sequence with its context. As yet, its antigen is unknown. The V gene's germline CDR1 is SGHRS and CDR2 YFSETQ. The CDR3 covers 14 residues. This specimen belongs to a study of monozygotic twins with inflammatory bowel disease. Study results and caveats: Healthy co-twins showed greater TCRbeta diversity (inverse Simpson) than IBD patients.

Eight cDNA synthesis reactions were run for every sample. TCRdb reprocessed the 5' RACE reads, with one entry per CDR3 protein and no DNA. The sample table includes about 420,000 distinct CDR3 sequences. Sequenced material: blood. V is TRBV5-1 and J is TRBJ1-1; TCRdb's D gene call, TRBD1, goes unchecked for lack of DNA. The receptor was derived from a human donor with ulcerative colitis or Crohn's disease, or a healthy co-twin of an affected twin (not recorded which). This chain's CDR3 is CASSLGAWDTEAFF.